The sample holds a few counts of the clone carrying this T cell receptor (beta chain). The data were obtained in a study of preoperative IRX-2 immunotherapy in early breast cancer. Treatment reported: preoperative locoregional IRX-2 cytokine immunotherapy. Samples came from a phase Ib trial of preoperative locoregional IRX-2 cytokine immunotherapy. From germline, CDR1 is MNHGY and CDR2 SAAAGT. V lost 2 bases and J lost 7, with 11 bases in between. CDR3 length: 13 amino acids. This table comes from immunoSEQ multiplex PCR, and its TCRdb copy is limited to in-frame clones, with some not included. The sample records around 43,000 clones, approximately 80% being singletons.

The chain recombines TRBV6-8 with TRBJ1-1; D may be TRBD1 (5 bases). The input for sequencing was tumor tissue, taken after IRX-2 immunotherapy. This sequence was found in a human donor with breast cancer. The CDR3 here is CASSYPGAGEAFF. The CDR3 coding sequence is TGTGCCAGCAGTTACCCCGGGGCGGGTGAAGCTTTCTTT.